This entry features one T cell receptor (beta chain) sequence. These data belong to a study of blood T cell repertoires in COVID-19. Across the study: The analysed material was cDNA or gDNA that came from T cells, B-cell-depleted T cells, or PBMCs.

Per the original methods: Estimation of nucleated cell counts relied on the amplification of reference gene primers. The table came from immunoSEQ multiplex PCR; TCRdb's copy has only in-frame clones and leaves some out. The V and J calls and the clone size are those of that table, but D and trimming were determined from the DNA. The repertoire includes roughly 150,000 clones, 75% to 90% of them detected once, and under 3% sits in the top ten. This receptor was obtained from a man aged 55 to 70 with active or convalescent COVID-19. The specimen was peripheral blood.

For the CDR3, the DNA is TGTGCCAGCAGTTTATACAGGGGGTATGAAAAACTGTTTTTT. This codes for CASSLYRGYEKLFF. This chain links TRBV28 with TRBJ1-4; TRBD1 aligns across 8 bases. CDR1 MDHEN and CDR2 SYDVKM come from the germline V gene. V was clipped by 1 base and J by 6 bases; unmatched bases: 1. There are 14 residues in the CDR3. The entire variable domain, with the rest obtained from reference TRBV28 and TRBJ1-4, is as follows: DVKVTQSSRYLVKRTGEKVFLECVQDMDHENMFWYRQDPGLGLRLIYFSYDVKMKEKGDIPEGYSVSREKKERFSLILESASTNQTSMYLCASSLYRGYEKLFFGSGTQLSVL.